Listed here are 10 T cell receptor beta chains from one sample, sequenced in a study of T cells in women clearing cervical HPV infection. The method was immunoSEQ multiplex PCR; TCRdb's version includes in-frame clones alone and lacks a portion of them. The sample spans 20,000 to 25,000 clones; the ten largest clones claim more than 8%. The sequenced sample was blood buffy coat. The source is a woman aged 18 to 75 with a cervical HPV16 infection that either progressed to CIN3+ or cleared (not recorded which).

Comments on this clone: The read halts 3 residues ahead of the CDR3 end, with the missing end drawn from the germline J gene. V usage is TRBV9 and J usage is TRBJ2-1; 10 positions agree with TRBD2. Germline V gives CDR1 SGDLS, CDR2 YYNGEE. The length of the CDR3 is 15 residues. V was clipped by 4 bases and J by 3 bases; unmatched bases: 4. CDR3: CASSPRLAGYNEQFF. The CDR3 bases that were read are TGTGCCAGCAGCCCCCGACTAGCGGGCTACAATGAG.

Comments on this clone: Sequence at one end of the junction differs from germline and may be a read error. The sequenced fragment ends 3 residues before the CDR3 boundary, so the rest is inferred from the germline J gene. The gene calls are TRBV7-7 and TRBJ2-5; maybe TRBD1 (6 bases). Germline CDR1 SSHAT, CDR2 FNYEAQ (reference sequence). The CDR3 totals 15 residues. The sequenced CDR3 bases are TGTGCTAGCAGCGGCCGGGACACGAAGGGAGAGACC. This gives the protein CASSGRDTKGET. The whole CDR3 is CASSGRDTKGETQYF.

CDR3 region: CATSDWDRQETQYF. The DNA read from the CDR3 is TGTGCCACCAGTGATTGGGACAGACAAGAGACC. This chain joins TRBV24-1 and TRBJ2-5, with 7 bases identical to TRBD1. The read terminates 3 residues ahead of where the CDR3 ends, so the germline J gene completes it. With 2 bases clipped from V and 2 bases from J, the junction kept 1 base outside the gene matches. Germline CDR1 reads KGHDR; CDR2 reads SFDVKD. The CDR3 sequence is 14 residues long.

A remark on this clone: The read comes to an end 3 residues before the CDR3 does, leaving the germline J gene to fill in the end. The chain joins TRBV5-4 to TRBJ1-2; 8 bases align to TRBD1. J gave up 4 bases and V 4 bases, and 6 bases lay outside the gene matches. Germline CDR1 is SGHNT and CDR2 is YYREEE (reference sequence). This CDR3 region has 14 residues. Partial CDR3 DNA: TGTGCCAGCAGCCGGACAGGGATGGGCTATGGC. It codes for CASSRTGMGYG. The complete CDR3 reads CASSRTGMGYGYTF.

Remarks on this clone: The observed sequence ends 3 residues before the CDR3 terminus, with the missing tail filled in from the germline J gene. The chain links TRBV7-8 to TRBJ2-7, with D maybe TRBD2 (5 bases). Germline assignment: CDR1 SGHVS and CDR2 FQNEAQ. Deletions cut 3 bases from V and 4 bases from J, with 13 bases between. This CDR3 comprises 14 residues. CDR3 DNA, as far as it was read: TGTGCCAGCAGCTTGTTCGGGGAGCTTTACGAG. This gives the protein CASSLFGELYE. The whole CDR3 sequence reads CASSLFGELYEQYF.

Remarks on this clone: The CDR3 end falls 3 residues outside the read, so it is completed with the germline J gene. The V gene is TRBV12-3 or TRBV12-4, the J gene TRBJ2-1; perhaps TRBD2 as D (5 bases). The V end was cut by 3 bases, the J end by 8 bases, with 17 bases between. The length of the CDR3 is 15 residues. The covered CDR3 bases are TGTGCCAGCAGTTTTCCCTCCCGGGGTATAGATGAG. Its translation is CASSFPSRGIDE. The CDR3 as a whole reads CASSFPSRGIDEQFF.

Comments on this clone: One end of the junction varies from germline; a read error may be responsible. The CDR3 extends 3 residues past the end of the read, so its final part is completed from the germline J gene. The chain links TRBV4-2 to TRBJ1-1; a weak D match, TRBD1 (6 bases). CDR1 and CDR2 from the germline V gene are LGHNA and YNFKEQ. CDR3 length: 17 residues. The CDR3 here is CASSPDSRTAFWTEAFF. CDR3 bases read: TGCGCCAGCAGCCCCGACTCGCGGACAGCCTTTTGGACTGAA.

Incomplete CDR3 DNA: TGCGCCAGCAGCTCGAACTCCGGGACAGGGGTTAGTGAG. The encoded protein is CASSSNSGTGVSE. The whole CDR3 sequence is CASSSNSGTGVSEQFF. The chain employs TRBV5-1 and TRBJ2-1; the match to TRBD1 covers 10 bases. Read coverage stops 3 residues before the CDR3 terminus; the germline J gene supplies the remainder. Germline CDR1 reads SGHRS; CDR2 reads YFSETQ. Trimming removed 3 bases from V and 9 bases from J; junction bases left unmatched: 12. The CDR3 runs 16 residues.

Notes on this clone: The germline gene is not matched at one end of the junction; a read error may be the cause. Read data end 3 residues before the CDR3 end; the end is taken from the germline J gene. This sequence joins TRBV7-7 and TRBJ2-2; 12 positions match TRBD1. Germline loops: CDR1 SSHAT, CDR2 FNYEAQ (reference sequence). The CDR3 is 18 amino acids. The CDR3 loop is CASSPNPGQGAHSGELFF. CDR3 bases read: TGTGCTAGCAGCCCAAATCCGGGACAGGGGGCGCATTCCGGGGAG.

Details on this clone: The read terminates 3 residues ahead of where the CDR3 ends, so the germline J gene completes it. The chain joins TRBV20-1 to TRBJ2-1, with D perhaps TRBD2 (7 bases). Germline loops: CDR1 DFQATT, CDR2 SNEGSKA (reference sequence). V lost 4 bases, J lost 0 bases, and 10 bases lay in between. CDR3 size: 14 residues. The CDR3 DNA, read in part, is TGCAGTGCTAACGGGGGGCACTCCTACAATGAG. It is translated as CSANGGHSYNE. The CDR3 reads in full as CSANGGHSYNEQFF.